The T cell receptor (beta chain) described here comes from a study of blood T cells in healthy people across ages. This clonotype was detected only a few times. Its antigen remains unknown. Trimming took off 0 bases at V and 6 bases at J, with 11 bases between the two ends. The CDR3 spans 13 residues. Germline V gene lookup returns CDR1 SQVTM and CDR2 ANQGSEA. The authors ran a second PCR of about 7 to 12 cycles using a sample-barcoded 5' primer and a J-beta primer mix. The yield of each sample was at least 2.5 million CDR3-containing paired-end reads. TCRdb ran MiXCR on the 5' RACE reads and lists one entry per CDR3 protein. The sample lists a few hundred thousand distinct CDR3 sequences, about 25% seen once, with 3% to 4% in the top ten. The study, taken as a whole, reports: Among long-lived donors, naive CD4+ cells were more numerous and diversity higher than in aged donors. Researchers report that TCR beta diversity correlated strongly with naive T cell percentage.

These same records also appear under a second study, on T cells of mothers and their children. As that study records: Persisting microchimeric T cell clones went undetected.

The sample taken for sequencing was blood. This receptor was taken from a boy aged 2-15 years in good health. This chain joins TRBV29-1 and TRBJ1-1; D remains unclear. CDR3: CSVEEIREPEAFF. For the CDR3, the DNA is TGCAGCGTTGAAGAGATACGAGAACCTGAAGCTTTCTTT.